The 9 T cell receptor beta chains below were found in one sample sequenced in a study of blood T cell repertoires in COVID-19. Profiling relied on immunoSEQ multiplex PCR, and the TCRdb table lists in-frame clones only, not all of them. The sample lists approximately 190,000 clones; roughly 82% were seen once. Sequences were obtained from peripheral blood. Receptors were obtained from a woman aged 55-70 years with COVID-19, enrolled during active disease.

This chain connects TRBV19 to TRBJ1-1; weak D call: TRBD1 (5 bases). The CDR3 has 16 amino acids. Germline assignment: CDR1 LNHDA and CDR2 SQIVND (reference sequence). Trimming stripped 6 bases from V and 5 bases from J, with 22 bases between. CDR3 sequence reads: CASSLDPLARGTEAFF. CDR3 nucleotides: TGTGCCAGTAGCCTTGACCCACTGGCTCGGGGGACTGAAGCTTTCTTT.

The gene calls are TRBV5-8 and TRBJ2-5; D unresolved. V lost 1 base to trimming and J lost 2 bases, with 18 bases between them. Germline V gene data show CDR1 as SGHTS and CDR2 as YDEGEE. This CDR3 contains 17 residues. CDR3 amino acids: CASSLFRQNRRQETQYF. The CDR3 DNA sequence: TGTGCCAGCAGCTTGTTCCGACAAAATAGAAGACAAGAGACCCAGTACTTC. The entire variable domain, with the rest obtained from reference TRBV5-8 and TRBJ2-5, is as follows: EAGVTQSPTHLIKTRGQQATLRCSPISGHTSVYWYQQALGLGLQFLLWYDEGEERNRGNFPPRFSGRQFPNYSSELNVNALELEDSALYLCASSLFRQNRRQETQYFGPGTRLLVL.

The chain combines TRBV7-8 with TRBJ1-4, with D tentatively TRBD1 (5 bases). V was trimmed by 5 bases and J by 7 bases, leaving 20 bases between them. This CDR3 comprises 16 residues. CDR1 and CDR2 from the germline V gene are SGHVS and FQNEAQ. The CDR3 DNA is TGTGCCAGCAGCCGCGGCGGGACGGGCATCGGTGAAAAACTGTTTTTT. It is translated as CASSRGGTGIGEKLFF.

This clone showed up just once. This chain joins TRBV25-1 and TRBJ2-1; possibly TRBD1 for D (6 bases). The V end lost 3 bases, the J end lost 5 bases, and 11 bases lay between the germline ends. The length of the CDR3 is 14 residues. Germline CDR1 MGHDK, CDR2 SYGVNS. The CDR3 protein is CASSDNRANNEQFF. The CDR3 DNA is TGTGCCAGCAGTGATAACAGGGCCAACAATGAGCAGTTCTTC.

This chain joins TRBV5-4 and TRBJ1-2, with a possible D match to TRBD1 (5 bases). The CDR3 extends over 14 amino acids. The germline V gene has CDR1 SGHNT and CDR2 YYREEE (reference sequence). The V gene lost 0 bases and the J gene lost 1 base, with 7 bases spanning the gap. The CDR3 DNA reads TGTGCCAGCAGCTTGGCGGGGGTTAACTATGGCTACACCTTC. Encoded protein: CASSLAGVNYGYTF.

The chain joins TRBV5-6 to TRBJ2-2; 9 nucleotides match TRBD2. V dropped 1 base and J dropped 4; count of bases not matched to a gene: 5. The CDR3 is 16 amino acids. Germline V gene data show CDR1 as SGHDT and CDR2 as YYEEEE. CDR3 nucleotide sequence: TGTGCCAGCAGCTTGAAAGCGGGAGGTGGCACCGGGGAGCTGTTTTTT. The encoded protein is CASSLKAGGGTGELFF.

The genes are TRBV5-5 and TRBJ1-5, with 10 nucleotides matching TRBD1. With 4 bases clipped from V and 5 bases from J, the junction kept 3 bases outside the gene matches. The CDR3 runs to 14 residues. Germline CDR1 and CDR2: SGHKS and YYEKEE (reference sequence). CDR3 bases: TGTGCCAGCAGCGCGGGACAGGGGCATCAGCCCCAGCATTTT. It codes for CASSAGQGHQPQHF. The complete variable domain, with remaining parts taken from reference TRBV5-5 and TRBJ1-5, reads DAGVTQSPTHLIKTRGQQVTLRCSPISGHKSVSWYQQVLGQGPQFIFQYYEKEERGRGNFPDRFSARQFPNYSSELNVNALLLGDSALYLCASSAGQGHQPQHFGDGTRLSIL.

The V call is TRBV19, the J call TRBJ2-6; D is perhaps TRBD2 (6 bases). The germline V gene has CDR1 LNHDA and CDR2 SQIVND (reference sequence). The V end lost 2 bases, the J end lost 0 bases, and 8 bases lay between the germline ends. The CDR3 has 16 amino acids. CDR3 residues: CASSIYGGSGANVLTF. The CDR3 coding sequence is TGTGCCAGTAGTATATACGGGGGCTCTGGGGCCAACGTCCTGACTTTC.

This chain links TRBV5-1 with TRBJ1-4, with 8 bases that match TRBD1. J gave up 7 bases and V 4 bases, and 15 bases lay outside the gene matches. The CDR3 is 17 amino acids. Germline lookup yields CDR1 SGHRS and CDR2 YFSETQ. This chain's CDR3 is CASSASGTGSGSEKLFF. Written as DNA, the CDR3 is TGCGCCAGCAGCGCCTCCGGGACAGGATCAGGGTCTGAAAAACTGTTTTTT.